This TCR beta chain stems from a study of beta chain features in type 1 diabetes. This clone showed up just a few times. What it binds is unknown. From germline, CDR1 is SGHTA and CDR2 FQGNSA. This CDR3 contains 13 residues. V lost 1 base to trimming and J lost 4 bases, with 7 bases between them. Notes on the study in general: Across all four CD4+ subsets, people with type 1 diabetes showed modestly shorter TCRB CDR3s.

Sorted CD4+ subsets: naive, central memory, regulatory, stem cell-like memory (CD45RO/CCR7/CD25/CD127/CD95/CD27 panel). Without exception, sorted populations had purity beyond 98%. Every bit of the isolated RNA underwent reverse transcription, so sequencing read expressed TCRB transcripts. Clones were read by immunoSEQ multiplex PCR, and TCRdb kept only the in-frame ones, dropping some. The sample includes 500,000 to 850,000 clones, more than 12% seen only once; the top ten take roughly 0.04%. V usage is TRBV7-2 and J usage is TRBJ1-2; no clear D. Sample: naive CD4+ T cells from blood. This TCR was sampled from a man aged 18 to 30 with type 1 diabetes. CDR3 in amino acids: CASSLGIGYGYTF. The CDR3 nucleotides are TGTGCCAGCAGCTTAGGTATTGGCTATGGCTACACCTTC. Full variable domain (missing parts from reference TRBV7-2 and TRBJ1-2): GAGVSQSPSNKVTEKGKDVELRCDPISGHTALYWYRQSLGQGLEFLIYFQGNSAPDKSGLPSDRFSAERTGGSVSTLTIQRTQQEDSAVYLCASSLGIGYGYTFGSGTRLTVV.